Following are 22 T cell receptor beta chains from one sample sequenced in a study of response to subunit inactivated influenza vaccine. Each CDR3 protein gets one entry after TCRdb re-called the RT-PCR reads with MiXCR. The table records about 570,000 distinct CDR3 sequences, around 11% of them present only once. These data were likewise used in another study, on T cells expressing NK-cell markers. This second report adds: With UMIs, 5'RACE template switching was used to make TCR beta cDNA.

The sample here was PBMCs from blood, taken on the day of vaccination. The receptors derive from a man between 50 and 59 years old who received an inactivated influenza vaccine.

This clonotype was picked up many times. V usage is TRBV2 and J usage is TRBJ1-2; 7 bases align to TRBD1. Germline V gene data show CDR1 as SNHLY and CDR2 as FYNNEI. There are 14 residues in the CDR3. V lost 6 bases, J lost 5 bases, and 9 bases stayed unmatched. CDR3 amino acids: CASSGTAEIYGYTF. CDR3 DNA: TGTGCCAGCAGCGGGACAGCAGAAATATATGGCTACACCTTC.

CDR3 nucleotide sequence: TGCGCCAGCAGTCTAGGACTAGGCTTTTACAATGAGCAGTTCTTC. Translating it yields CASSLGLGFYNEQFF. This sequence joins TRBV4-1 and TRBJ2-1, with TRBD2 matching 7 bases. V shed 6 bases, J shed 4 bases, and the junction held 9 bases outside the gene matches. The CDR3 spans 15 residues. Germline CDR1 reads MGHRA; CDR2 reads YSYEKL.

This clonotype occurred many times. The V call is TRBV4-2, the J call TRBJ1-6, with a weak D call TRBD1 (6 bases). The ends were cut back, 0 bases at V and 4 bases at J, with 13 bases in the middle. Germline CDR1 is LGHNA and CDR2 is YNFKEQ. CDR3 size: 17 residues. This CDR3 reads CASSQEGGQLYNSPLHF. In nucleotides, the CDR3 is TGTGCCAGCAGCCAAGAGGGAGGACAGCTTTATAATTCACCCCTCCACTTT.

This clonotype was seen only a few times. The chain's CDR3 is CASSLDRGRLAGKNEQYF. The CDR3 DNA follows: TGTGCCAGCAGTCTAGACAGGGGAAGGCTAGCGGGGAAGAACGAGCAGTACTTC. This rearrangement joins TRBV12-3 or TRBV12-4 to TRBJ2-7; a weak D match, TRBD2 (9 bases). This CDR3 is 18 amino acids long. Trimming shortened V by 5 bases and J by 5 bases, and 28 bases separated the two germline ends.

This clonotype has only a few counts. The rearrangement uses TRBV4-3 and TRBJ1-2; possible D gene TRBD1, 6 bases. The germline V and J ends were trimmed by 0 bases and 8 bases, with 19 bases remaining between them. This CDR3 has 16 residues. Germline CDR1 is LGHNA and CDR2 is YSLEER. Here the CDR3 DNA reads TGCGCCAGCAGCCAAGATTCACAGGGTAATGTAGCCGGCTACACCTTC. This codes for CASSQDSQGNVAGYTF.

This clonotype was found a few times. The rearrangement joins TRBV6-5 to TRBJ2-7, with 7 bases lining up with TRBD1. CDR1 and CDR2 (germline): MNHEY, SVGAGI. The junction had 4 bases not matched to a gene; V was cut back by 5 bases and J by 3 bases. CDR3 size: 13 residues. CDR3 sequence: CASSNRDSYEQYF. The CDR3 nucleotides read TGTGCCAGCAGTAACCGGGACAGCTACGAGCAGTACTTC.

This clonotype was picked up a small number of times. This chain uses TRBV15 with TRBJ2-7, with TRBD2 identical over 8 bases. The CDR3 totals 15 residues. Germline CDR1 is LNHNV and CDR2 is YYDKDF (reference sequence). Losses at the gene ends were 1 base for V and 1 base for J; bases not matched to a gene: 3. The CDR3 nucleotides are TGTGCCACCAGCAGAGGGGCGGGGGGTTCCTACGAGCAGTACTTC. Encoded protein: CATSRGAGGSYEQYF.

This clonotype has more than one count but fewer than ten. The chain has TRBV10-3 and TRBJ2-1; 9 bases fit TRBD2. Trimming at V came to 0 bases and at J to 0 bases, leaving 3 bases not matched to a gene. In germline, CDR1 is ENHRY, CDR2 SYGVKD. The CDR3 is 17 amino acids. The CDR3 sequence is CAISESLAGSSYNEQFF. The CDR3 bases are TGTGCCATCAGTGAGTCCCTAGCGGGGAGCTCCTACAATGAGCAGTTCTTC.

The chain is built from TRBV7-9 and TRBJ1-1; a weak D match, TRBD1 (5 bases). V gave up 5 bases and J gave up 4 bases, with 17 bases separating them. The CDR3 length is 15 residues. Germline CDR1 reads SEHNR; CDR2 reads FQNEAQ (reference sequence). CDR3 sequence: CASSPPSGGTTEAFF. DNA for the CDR3: TGTGCCAGCAGCCCTCCATCCGGGGGGACCACTGAAGCTTTCTTT.

The chain carries TRBV6-1 and TRBJ1-1; 10 bases are shared with TRBD1. This CDR3 contains 15 residues. The trim removed 4 bases at V and 1 base at J, leaving 3 bases unmatched. Germline lookup yields CDR1 MNHNS and CDR2 SASEGT. The CDR3 DNA reads as TGTGCCAGCAGTGGCCGGGACAGGGGGAACACTGAAGCTTTCTTT. Amino acids: CASSGRDRGNTEAFF.

The V gene is TRBV9, the J gene TRBJ1-4; D is ambiguous. CDR3 size: 14 residues. Trimming shortened V by 0 bases and J by 7 bases, and 10 bases separated the two germline ends. CDR1 is SGDLS, CDR2 YYNGEE, per germline. DNA for the CDR3: TGTGCCAGCAGCGTAGGAACGGCGCGTGAAAAACTGTTTTTT. Its protein is CASSVGTAREKLFF.

This clonotype occurred a few times. The chain carries TRBV5-1 and TRBJ2-1; D is unclear. From germline, CDR1 is SGHRS and CDR2 YFSETQ. Trimming removed 1 base at V and 7 bases at J, with 18 bases between. The CDR3 has 16 residues. CDR3 amino acids: CASSLNVANARNEQFF. In DNA, the CDR3 is TGCGCCAGCAGCTTGAACGTGGCCAACGCTCGGAATGAGCAGTTCTTC.

This clonotype was detected many times. This chain joins TRBV24-1 and TRBJ2-7; D gene unclear. CDR1 and CDR2 from the germline V gene are KGHDR and SFDVKD. This CDR3 is built from 11 residues. Trimming removed 7 bases from V and 13 bases from J, with 16 bases in between. CDR3 nucleotides: TGTGCCACCAGCGCCGGGTCGCAGATATACTTC. It is translated as CATSAGSQIYF.

This clonotype was seen only a few times. The genes are TRBV4-3 and TRBJ2-7, with a possible D match to TRBD2 (7 bases). The CDR3 sequence is 17 residues long. The V gene lost 0 bases and the J gene lost 0 bases, with 15 bases spanning the gap. The germline CDR1 and CDR2 sequences are LGHNA and YSLEER. The CDR3 bases are TGCGCCAGCAGCCAAGATCTTAGGGGGGGGGCCTCCTACGAGCAGTACTTC. It is translated as CASSQDLRGGASYEQYF.

The chain couples TRBV4-3 to TRBJ2-5, with D possibly being TRBD1 (5 bases). V lost 0 bases and J lost 4, with 12 bases in between. The germline gives CDR1 LGHNA, CDR2 YSLEER. The CDR3 has 15 amino acids. For the CDR3, the DNA is TGCGCCAGCAGCCAAGACAGGGTAACGGGAGAGACCCAGTACTTC. Amino acid sequence: CASSQDRVTGETQYF.

This chain connects TRBV11-1 to TRBJ2-3, with D possibly matching TRBD1 (6 bases). The CDR3 runs to 21 residues. The V gene lost 3 bases and the J gene lost 2 bases, with 30 bases spanning the gap. Germline CDR1 is SGHAT and CDR2 is FQDESV (reference sequence). CDR3: CASSFGLGDELGQSNTDTQYF. The CDR3 DNA reads TGTGCCAGCAGCTTTGGGTTGGGGGATGAATTAGGACAGTCAAACACAGATACGCAGTATTTT.

This clonotype was observed many times. The V and J genes are TRBV15 and TRBJ2-5; D is ambiguous. The CDR3 length is 15 residues. CDR1 is LNHNV and CDR2 is YYDKDF in the germline V gene (reference sequence). The V end was cut by 0 bases, the J end by 5 bases, with 13 bases between. CDR3 bases: TGTGCCACCAGCAGAGATCTTCGGATCGGGGAGACCCAGTACTTC. It encodes CATSRDLRIGETQYF.

This clonotype occurred a few times. The V gene is TRBV4-2, the J gene TRBJ2-1; 10 bases agree with TRBD2. The V gene end was trimmed by 0 bases and the J gene end by 9 bases; junction bases not matched to a gene: 11. Germline CDR1 and CDR2: LGHNA and YNFKEQ. The CDR3 covers 17 residues. In DNA form, the CDR3 reads TGTGCCAGCAGCCAAGACAGCGGGGGGGCCCTGAGTATTGAGCAGTTCTTC. It encodes CASSQDSGGALSIEQFF.

The chain links TRBV5-1 to TRBJ1-6, with 7 positions matching TRBD1. The CDR3 is 17 amino acids. The germline gives CDR1 SGHRS, CDR2 YFSETQ. V trimming: 3 bases; J trimming: 7 bases; junction bases outside the gene matches: 13. CDR3 nucleotide sequence: TGCGCCAGCAGCTCGACAGGGCAAGGAAAAGGCAATTCACCCCTCCACTTT. Translation gives CASSSTGQGKGNSPLHF.

The V call is TRBV4-3, the J call TRBJ1-5; D is undetermined. The length of the CDR3 is 15 residues. The germline gives CDR1 LGHNA, CDR2 YSLEER. V dropped 4 bases and J dropped 0 bases, with 10 bases sitting between them. CDR3 sequence (DNA): TGCGCCAGCAGCCCAAAGGGAGATAGCAATCAGCCCCAGCATTTT. It translates to CASSPKGDSNQPQHF.

This clonotype was recorded only once. This chain joins TRBV7-2 and TRBJ1-2; D possibly corresponds to TRBD1 (5 bases). V dropped 5 bases and J dropped 8 bases, with 15 bases sitting between them. Germline V lookup: CDR1 SGHTA, CDR2 FQGNSA. This CDR3 has 13 amino acids. CDR3 coding DNA: TGTGCCAGCAGCCCCGGTGGACGGGGGGGCTACACCTTC. Translating it yields CASSPGGRGGYTF.

The chain carries TRBV7-2 and TRBJ1-2; possible D gene TRBD1, 5 bases. Germline CDR1 SGHTA, CDR2 FQGNSA. The length of the CDR3 is 17 residues. Between the trimmed V and J ends, which lost 1 base and 4 bases, there was a span of 19 bases. CDR3 protein: CASSLGGSGGRSYGYTF. The CDR3 DNA reads TGTGCCAGCAGCTTAGGGGGTAGCGGGGGTCGCTCCTATGGCTACACCTTC.